The 14 T cell receptor beta chains given below trace back to one sample, sequenced in a study of blood T cell repertoires in COVID-19. TCRdb's table, derived via immunoSEQ multiplex PCR, lists solely in-frame clones and lacks some. The sample lists about 190,000 clones, around 90% occurring once. Sequenced: peripheral blood. Source of these receptors: a man in his forties or fifties with acute or convalescent COVID-19.

The CDR3: CASSFLNEQFF. The CDR3 region has the DNA TGTGCCAGCAGCTTTCTCAATGAGCAGTTCTTC. The V call is TRBV7-2, the J call TRBJ2-1; D is unclear. Germline V gene data show CDR1 as SGHTA and CDR2 as FQGNSA. CDR3 length: 11 amino acids. The germline V and J ends were trimmed by 3 bases and 6 bases, with 3 bases remaining between them.

This rearrangement joins TRBV7-8 to TRBJ1-2; D is possibly TRBD1 (5 bases). CDR1 is SGHVS and CDR2 is FQNEAQ in the germline V gene. The length of the CDR3 is 14 residues. V was cut by 5 bases and J by 2 bases, with 12 bases left in between. The chain's CDR3 is CASSTGPENYGYTF. The CDR3 DNA is TGTGCCAGCAGCACAGGACCTGAAAACTATGGCTACACCTTC.

This rearrangement joins TRBV28 to TRBJ1-1; no clear D gene. CDR1 is MDHEN, CDR2 SYDVKM, per germline. V lost 2 bases and J 4 bases, leaving 20 bases between the germline ends. The CDR3 runs 17 residues. In DNA, the CDR3 is TGTGCCAGCAGTTTAATGGCTGGTGGAAGCTCAGGCACTGAAGCTTTCTTT. Amino acid sequence: CASSLMAGGSSGTEAFF.

The V call is TRBV15, the J call TRBJ1-4; weak D call: TRBD1 (6 bases). This CDR3 has 16 residues. The germline V and J ends were trimmed by 0 bases and 3 bases, with 11 bases remaining between them. Germline values: CDR1 LNHNV, CDR2 YYDKDF (reference sequence). The CDR3 is CATSRDSTGSNEKLFF. CDR3 bases: TGTGCCACCAGCAGAGATTCAACAGGGTCTAATGAAAAACTGTTTTTT.

The rearrangement joins TRBV7-9 to TRBJ2-7, with D possibly TRBD1 on 5 matching bases. Deletions cut 7 bases from V and 0 bases from J, with 16 bases between. The germline CDR1 and CDR2 sequences are SEHNR and FQNEAQ (reference sequence). The CDR3 contains 15 residues. The chain's CDR3 is CASTLKGDSSYEQYF. CDR3 DNA sequence: TGTGCCAGCACCCTTAAGGGCGACAGCTCCTACGAGCAGTACTTC. Combining the CDR3 with reference TRBV7-9 and TRBJ2-7 gives the whole variable domain DTGVSQNPRHKITKRGQNVTFRCDPISEHNRLYWYRQTLGQGPEFLTYFQNEAQLEKSRLLSDRFSAERPKGSFSTLEIQRTEQGDSAMYLCASTLKGDSSYEQYFGPGTRLTVT.

In this sample, this clone turned up once. The chain links TRBV10-3 to TRBJ1-6; no clear D. This CDR3 is 15 amino acids long. V was clipped by 3 bases and J by 0 bases, with 6 bases between them. Germline V gene lookup returns CDR1 ENHRY and CDR2 SYGVKD. For the CDR3, the DNA is TGTGCCATCAGTGATAGCGGCTCCTATAATTCACCCCTCCACTTT. Protein product: CAISDSGSYNSPLHF.

This chain joins TRBV29-1 and TRBJ2-5, with a possible D match to TRBD2 (5 bases). Looked up from germline, CDR1 is SQVTM and CDR2 is ANQGSEA. The CDR3 totals 12 residues. Trimming left V 7 bases short and J 7 bases short, with 16 bases between. The DNA for the CDR3 is TGCAGCGCCCGACTAATTTCGGGGACCCAGTACTTC. Its translation is CSARLISGTQYF.

The chain carries TRBV5-1 and TRBJ2-3; TRBD1 aligns across 7 bases. Germline CDR1 is SGHRS and CDR2 is YFSETQ. J was trimmed by 5 bases and V by 2 bases; bases with no gene match: 5. The CDR3 sequence is 14 residues long. The CDR3 DNA reads as TGCGCCAGCAGCTTCCAGGGGGTCGGAGATACGCAGTATTTT. Translating gives CASSFQGVGDTQYF.

This sequence joins TRBV12-5 and TRBJ1-1; D possibly corresponds to TRBD1 (5 bases). The CDR3 is 16 residues long. Trimming left V 7 bases short and J 3 bases short, with 21 bases between. Germline lookup yields CDR1 LGHNT and CDR2 FRNRAP. The CDR3 sequence is CASAMGQGGVYTEAFF. Here the CDR3 DNA reads TGTGCTAGTGCCATGGGGCAGGGTGGGGTGTACACTGAAGCTTTCTTT.

V gene TRBV15 combines with J gene TRBJ1-4; the D gene is possibly TRBD1 (6 bases). V lost 9 bases and J 0 bases, leaving 23 bases between the germline ends. The CDR3 is 18 residues long. CDR1 and CDR2 (germline): LNHNV, YYDKDF (reference sequence). The CDR3 nucleotides read TGTGCCACTGAAATGCGACCGGGACAACGTGCAACTAATGAAAAACTGTTTTTT. It translates to CATEMRPGQRATNEKLFF.

The chain has TRBV24-1 and TRBJ2-3; TRBD1 is a possible D gene (5 bases). V was shortened by 3 bases and J by 6 bases, with 9 bases between the two germline ends. CDR1 and CDR2 from the germline V gene are KGHDR and SFDVKD. This CDR3 is built from 13 residues. The CDR3 DNA sequence: TGTGCCACCAGTGATGGCGCAGGGGATACGCAGTATTTT. It specifies CATSDGAGDTQYF.

The chain is built from TRBV7-2 and TRBJ1-1, with 9 bases aligning to TRBD1. This CDR3 is 15 amino acids long. V shed 3 bases and J 1 base; nucleotides not matched to a gene: 3. CDR1 SGHTA and CDR2 FQGNSA come from the germline V gene. The CDR3 loop reads CASSFKTGGNTEAFF. The CDR3 DNA reads as TGTGCCAGCAGCTTTAAGACAGGGGGGAACACTGAAGCTTTCTTT.

A single count supports this clone. The V and J genes are TRBV3-1 (or the pseudogene TRBV3-2) and TRBJ2-7, with a possible D match to TRBD2 (7 bases). Germline CDR1 reads LGHDT; CDR2 reads YNNKEL (reference sequence). The germline V and J ends were trimmed by 0 bases and 6 bases, with 18 bases remaining between them. The CDR3 spans 16 residues. Here the CDR3 DNA reads TGTGCCAGCAGCCAAGATCGAAGGCAGGGGAGGGGCGAGCAGTACGTC. It translates to CASSQDRRQGRGEQYV.

This rearrangement joins TRBV7-9 to TRBJ1-2; D remains unclear. The germline gives CDR1 SEHNR, CDR2 FQNEAQ (reference sequence). The V end was cut by 4 bases, the J end by 7 bases, with 13 bases between. This CDR3 has 13 residues. The CDR3 is CASSSMMASGYTF. CDR3 DNA sequence: TGTGCCAGCAGCTCCATGATGGCCAGTGGCTACACCTTC.